These 15 T cell receptor beta chains were all obtained from the same sample, sequenced in a study of T-cell reconstitution after alpha-beta-depleted transplantation in children. Preparation of the TCRbeta library involved a method that used unique molecular identifiers. MiXCR, applied by TCRdb to the PCR reads, yields one record per CDR3 protein. The table shows 400,000 to 450,000 distinct CDR3 sequences, with 43% occurring only once. The sample here was PBMCs, taken before TCRalphabeta/CD19-depleted stem cell transplant. These TCRs come from a girl aged 2-10 years with aplastic anemia, due to receive a stem cell transplant.

The count of this clonotype is one. A much larger clonotype is one base distant, so this may be a read error. This chain uses TRBV4-3 with TRBJ2-7, with D unclear. Germline CDR1 LGHNA, CDR2 YSLEER. V lost 5 bases and J lost 2, with 13 bases in between. The CDR3 has 14 residues. The CDR3 loop reads CASSTQQPPYEQYF. The CDR3 DNA reads as TGCGCCAGCAGCACCCAACAGCCACCCTACGAGCAGTACTTC.

This clonotype was seen more than once but under ten times. V gene TRBV7-2 combines with J gene TRBJ2-1; TRBD2 matches at 9 bases. The germline V gene encodes CDR1 SGHTA and CDR2 FQGNSA. This CDR3 is 16 amino acids long. After removal of 3 bases from V and 4 bases from J, the junction contained 7 bases not matched to a gene. The CDR3 loop reads CASSLPGTSQYNEQFF. The DNA for the CDR3 is TGTGCCAGCAGCTTGCCCGGGACTAGCCAGTACAATGAGCAGTTCTTC.

In this sample, this clonotype turned up a few times. The chain links TRBV6-1 to TRBJ2-1, with D perhaps TRBD1 (5 bases). With 6 bases removed from V and 0 bases from J, the gap between germline ends came to 15 bases. The CDR3 contains 16 residues. Germline V gene sequence: CDR1 MNHNS, CDR2 SASEGT. CDR3 bases: TGTGCCAGCAGGGACACTGACAGTTTCTCCTACAATGAGCAGTTCTTC. This codes for CASRDTDSFSYNEQFF.

This clonotype was counted between two and nine times. The chain couples TRBV3-1 to TRBJ2-6, with D maybe TRBD2 (6 bases). This CDR3 is built from 17 residues. Trimming left V 1 base short and J 4 bases short, with 14 bases between. The germline V gene encodes CDR1 LGHDT and CDR2 YNNKEL (reference sequence). CDR3 DNA: TGTGCCAGCAGCCAAGGGGGACTTCGAATAGGGGCCAACGTCCTGACTTTC. Translated: CASSQGGLRIGANVLTF.

V and J are TRBV6-1 and TRBJ2-3; D possibly corresponds to TRBD2 (5 bases). The CDR3 covers 15 residues. Per the germline V gene, CDR1 is MNHNS and CDR2 is SASEGT. V shed 6 bases and J shed 3 bases, with 16 bases lying between them. The CDR3 sequence is CASRNSGRMTDTQYF. The CDR3 coding sequence is TGTGCCAGCAGGAACAGCGGACGGATGACAGATACGCAGTATTTT.

This clonotype showed up many times. CDR3 in amino acids: CASGEGVPGNTIYF. In nucleotides, the CDR3 is TGCGCCAGCGGCGAAGGGGTACCGGGAAACACCATATATTTT. The rearrangement uses TRBV4-1 and TRBJ1-3, with D maybe TRBD1 (5 bases). The CDR3 has 14 residues. V lost 8 bases and J lost 4, with 15 bases in between. Germline CDR1 and CDR2: MGHRA and YSYEKL.

The chain employs TRBV28 and TRBJ2-5, with 7 nucleotides matching TRBD2. The germline V gene encodes CDR1 MDHEN and CDR2 SYDVKM. The CDR3 has 19 residues. Losses at the gene ends were 5 bases for V and 1 base for J; bases not matched to a gene: 19. The chain's CDR3 is CASSPPYSGLTLGQETQYF. The CDR3 nucleotides read TGTGCCAGCAGTCCCCCCTATAGCGGGCTGACACTTGGCCAAGAGACCCAGTACTTC.

This clonotype was picked up a small number of times. Given a much more abundant clone one base away, this may be a read error. The chain employs TRBV12-3 or TRBV12-4 and TRBJ2-1; TRBD2 matches 7 bases. Losses at the gene ends were 5 bases for V and 14 bases for J; bases not matched to a gene: 12. The CDR3 contains 13 residues. CDR3 nucleotides: TGTGCCAGCAGTCACTCCGTGGCGGGAGATGAGTTCTTC. Translation gives CASSHSVAGDEFF.

The sample holds a few counts of this clonotype. V usage is TRBV30 and J usage is TRBJ1-2; possible D gene TRBD1, 5 bases. The CDR3 loop spans 12 amino acids. Germline lookup yields CDR1 GTSNPN and CDR2 SVGIG (reference sequence). V was shortened by 1 base and J by 6 bases, with 9 bases between the two germline ends. DNA of the CDR3: TGTGCCTGGAGTGCGACAGCTAATGGCTACACCTTC. This sequence encodes CAWSATANGYTF.

This chain connects TRBV4-1 to TRBJ2-5; D is perhaps TRBD2 (5 bases). Trimming pared 4 bases from V and 4 bases from J, leaving 13 bases between. Germline-derived CDR1 and CDR2 are MGHRA and YSYEKL. The CDR3 is 14 amino acids. The DNA for the CDR3 is TGCGCCAGCAGCCTTGAGGGTCTGGGAGAGACCCAGTACTTC. Protein: CASSLEGLGETQYF.

V and J are TRBV28 and TRBJ1-2, with no clear D. Trimming removed 6 bases at V and 4 bases at J, with 15 bases between. The CDR3 consists of 14 residues. Germline CDR1 is MDHEN and CDR2 is SYDVKM. CDR3: CASSKRKGAYGYTF. CDR3 coding DNA: TGTGCCAGCAGCAAGCGGAAGGGCGCCTATGGCTACACCTTC.

The J gene is TRBJ2-2, the V gene TRBV10-3; D possibly uses TRBD1 or TRBD2 (5 bases each). Trimming stripped 6 bases from V and 0 bases from J, with 11 bases between. The germline CDR1 and CDR2 sequences are ENHRY and SYGVKD. CDR3 length equals 15 residues. In nucleotides, the CDR3 is TGTGCCATCAGATCGGGGCTCACGAACACCGGGGAGCTGTTTTTT. Its translation is CAIRSGLTNTGELFF.

This clonotype has only a few counts. The chain links TRBV19 to TRBJ2-1; no reliable D call. The length of the CDR3 is 15 residues. Germline loops: CDR1 LNHDA, CDR2 SQIVND (reference sequence). Trimming shortened V by 3 bases and J by 0 bases, and 9 bases separated the two germline ends. The CDR3 sequence: CASSIGSISYNEQFF. In DNA form, the CDR3 reads TGTGCCAGTAGTATCGGCTCAATCTCCTACAATGAGCAGTTCTTC.

This chain links TRBV11-2 with TRBJ2-5; D is undetermined. CDR1 and CDR2 from the germline V gene are SGHAT and FQNNGV. The ends were cut back, 5 bases at V and 2 bases at J, with 15 bases in the middle. This CDR3 comprises 15 residues. The CDR3 protein is CASSLRAVSQETQYF. DNA of the CDR3: TGTGCCAGCAGCCTTAGGGCAGTCTCGCAAGAGACCCAGTACTTC.

The V and J genes are TRBV28 and TRBJ1-2, with D possibly being TRBD1 (6 bases). V was shortened by 8 bases and J by 8 bases, with 24 bases between the two germline ends. CDR1 is MDHEN and CDR2 is SYDVKM in the germline V gene. This CDR3 comprises 15 residues. Written as DNA, the CDR3 is TGTGCCAGCGACTCCTACAGGGATCTCCTAGGGGGCTACACCTTC. This encodes CASDSYRDLLGGYTF.